These 11 T cell receptor beta chains were all obtained from the same sample, sequenced in a study of blood T cell repertoires in COVID-19. This table comes from immunoSEQ multiplex PCR, and its TCRdb copy is limited to in-frame clones, with some not included. The table shows about 500,000 clones, with 89% occurring only once. Sequenced: peripheral blood. Receptor source: a man in his late teens or twenties with COVID-19, enrolled during active disease.

The rearrangement uses TRBV29-1 and TRBJ2-5; the match to TRBD1 covers 10 bases. The junction had 4 bases not matched to a gene; V was cut back by 5 bases and J by 4 bases. The CDR3 has 13 residues. Germline lookup yields CDR1 SQVTM and CDR2 ANQGSEA. The CDR3 spells CSVTRTGGETQYF. The CDR3 nucleotides read TGCAGCGTTACTCGGACAGGGGGAGAGACCCAGTACTTC.

The J gene is TRBJ2-5, the V gene TRBV7-9, with D unclear. The V end lost 5 bases, the J end lost 9 bases, and 13 bases lay between the germline ends. The CDR3 is 12 residues long. CDR1 and CDR2 (germline): SEHNR, FQNEAQ (reference sequence). For the CDR3, the DNA is TGTGCCAGCAGCCCCCTTAGTGGGCCCCAGTACTTC. This gives the protein CASSPLSGPQYF. Drawing the rest from reference TRBV7-9 and TRBJ2-5, the complete variable domain is DTGVSQNPRHKITKRGQNVTFRCDPISEHNRLYWYRQTLGQGPEFLTYFQNEAQLEKSRLLSDRFSAERPKGSFSTLEIQRTEQGDSAMYLCASSPLSGPQYFGPGTRLLVL.

The chain carries TRBV19 and TRBJ1-1, with 7 bases matching TRBD1. The CDR3 runs to 13 residues. The trim removed 3 bases at V and 5 bases at J, leaving 3 bases unmatched. CDR1 and CDR2 from the germline V gene are LNHDA and SQIVND (reference sequence). The CDR3 DNA reads TGTGCCAGTAGTATCGGGACAGCTACTGAAGCTTTCTTT. Translation gives CASSIGTATEAFF.

V usage is TRBV19 and J usage is TRBJ2-7; perhaps TRBD2 as D (6 bases). The length of the CDR3 is 16 residues. Trimming took 8 bases from V and 4 from J, leaving 24 bases between them. The V gene's germline CDR1 is LNHDA and CDR2 SQIVND (reference sequence). The CDR3 spells CASGSNRASAAYEQYF. CDR3 DNA: TGTGCCAGTGGAAGTAATAGGGCTAGCGCAGCGTACGAGCAGTACTTC.

This CDR3 is CASSTDRGIITDTQYF. Written as DNA, the CDR3 is TGTGCCAGTAGTACCGACAGGGGAATCATCACAGATACGCAGTATTTT. J is TRBJ2-3 and V is TRBV19; 8 positions agree with TRBD1. The germline V gene has CDR1 LNHDA and CDR2 SQIVND (reference sequence). With V trimmed by 4 bases and J by 2 bases, 8 bases remained unmatched. CDR3 length equals 16 residues.

The chain has TRBV15 and TRBJ1-2, with D possibly being TRBD1 (6 bases). Trimming removed 3 bases at V and 4 bases at J, with 18 bases between. CDR1 is LNHNV and CDR2 is YYDKDF in the germline V gene (reference sequence). CDR3 length equals 16 residues. In nucleotides, the CDR3 is TGTGCCACCAGCAGGGTCCCGACAGGAAGAGGCTATGGCTACACCTTC. It translates to CATSRVPTGRGYGYTF.

This chain links TRBV25-1 with TRBJ2-5; maybe TRBD2 (7 bases). The CDR3 has 17 amino acids. Germline V lookup: CDR1 MGHDK, CDR2 SYGVNS. V dropped 1 base and J dropped 1 base, with 16 bases sitting between them. The CDR3, as DNA: TGTGCCAGCAGTGAATTGGGGGGGGGCCCTTTCCAAGAGACCCAGTACTTC. Translated, it gives CASSELGGGPFQETQYF.

This clone has only one observation. The chain is built from TRBV30 and TRBJ1-3; weak D call: TRBD1 (6 bases). Germline loops: CDR1 GTSNPN, CDR2 SVGIG (reference sequence). Trimming stripped 3 bases from V and 3 bases from J, with 9 bases between. The CDR3 totals 13 residues. CDR3 sequence (DNA): TGTGCCTGGAGAGCAGGGGTTGGAAACACCATATATTTT. Protein sequence: CAWRAGVGNTIYF.

The chain combines TRBV9 with TRBJ2-1; 12 nucleotides align to TRBD2. The CDR3 sequence is 15 residues long. Trimming took 4 bases from V and 7 from J; bases not matched to a gene: 6. CDR1 SGDLS and CDR2 YYNGEE come from the germline V gene. The CDR3 reads CASSPLGLAGNEQFF. The DNA for the CDR3 is TGTGCCAGCAGCCCTCTCGGACTAGCGGGGAATGAGCAGTTCTTC.

This clone was seen a handful of times. The V gene is TRBV6-5, the J gene TRBJ1-2; TRBD1 is a possible D gene (6 bases). CDR3 length equals 12 residues. Germline V lookup: CDR1 MNHEY, CDR2 SVGAGI. V dropped 7 bases and J dropped 8 bases, with 14 bases sitting between them. The CDR3 protein is CASKAPQGGYTF. CDR3 in DNA: TGTGCCAGCAAAGCCCCGCAGGGGGGCTACACCTTC.

The rearrangement uses TRBV6-2 or TRBV6-3 and TRBJ1-2; D gene unclear. The V gene lost 5 bases and the J gene lost 7 bases, with 14 bases spanning the gap. The CDR3 sequence is 13 residues long. Per the germline V gene, CDR1 is MNHEY and CDR2 is SVGEGT. The CDR3 loop is CASSVVRGSGYTF. The CDR3 DNA is TGTGCCAGCAGTGTCGTAAGAGGTTCTGGCTACACCTTC.